This T cell receptor beta chain was captured by sequencing in a study of blood T cell repertoires in COVID-19 (TCRdb year 2020). The study in broad terms: The collaborator samples originated in the United States, Italy and Spain and spanned the acute and convalescent phases of COVID-19. The prospective study material was composed of cDNA or gDNA derived from T cells, B-cell-depleted T cells, or PBMCs. The dataset comprised deeply sampled blood TCRbeta repertoires from subjects exposed to, actively infected with, or recovered from COVID-19. A freely available public database, intended as a resource for researchers studying the immune response to SARS-CoV-2, is where the repertoires were released. Samples came from the ongoing ImmuneRACE study (first 160 participants) plus 1,254 subjects from 6 global collaborators. The sample metadata nearly always contained a de-identified subject ID, COVID-19 status, age in years and sex. Where HLA class I and class II types were available, the types were taken from metadata supplied by the sample provider, not from assay-based typing. The paper as a whole reports these results and caveats: The quantity of clinical and demographic metadata differed by source and by participant and was supplied without curation.

The collaborating institutions used their own protocols to collect whole blood in K2EDTA tubes. For TCRbeta analysis, collaborators shipped samples in one of three forms: frozen whole blood, isolated PBMCs, or DNA extracted from either of those sample types. As for this clone: Its antigen remains undetermined. No much larger clone is present one base from it, and per-base qualities are unavailable.

Unmatched junction bases come to 3, with V trimmed by 4 bases and J by 4 bases. Including the terminal cysteine and phenylalanine, the CDR3 comprises 13 residues. The DNA shown is the 39-base CDR3, in frame from base 1. Per the germline V gene, SGHRS is the CDR1 and YFSETQ is the CDR2. TCRbeta CDR3 regions were amplified from genomic DNA by means of the immunoSEQ Assay, a bias-controlled multiplex PCR. From the authors' description of their analysis: The number of nucleated cells in each sample was estimated by amplification of reference gene primers within the assay. Sequence reads were collapsed and filtered to measure the absolute abundance of every unique TCRbeta CDR3 rearrangement. For each sample, productive Simpson clonality was calculated as the square root of Simpson's diversity index over productive rearrangements. TCRdb holds this immuneACCESS table with in-frame rearrangements only. Some clones are missing; in checked studies, unresolved V genes explain under half, and the rest has no known cause. V, J and clone size are those of that table, while D and trimming were read from the DNA. The sample has some 670,000 clones on record, approximately 90% of them singletons. The top ten hold under 0.3% of the sample.

Recombination connected TRBV5-1 to TRBJ2-3; TRBD1 aligns with 7 central bases. The sample taken for sequencing was peripheral blood. This TCR derives from a woman aged 18-29 years with acute or convalescent COVID-19. In nucleotide form, the sequence is TGCGCCAGCAGCGGGGACAGTTCAGATACGCAGTATTTT. This gives the protein CASSGDSSDTQYF.